These 21 T cell receptor beta chains came from one sample sequenced in a study of technical replicates of blood from a handful of donors (dated by TCRdb to about 2017). Library preparation was by the immunoSEQ multiplex PCR assay. In TCRdb, the immuneACCESS table is reduced to in-frame sequences with V and J assigned. These tables do not hold every clone; where another copy was compared, an unresolved V gene accounts for under half, and the others remain unexplained. Within this sample are roughly 50,000 clones, with over 85% of them counted one time only. 3.5% to 4.5% of the sample comes from the top ten. Source material: PBMCs. The receptor source for this set is a human donor in good health. Some clones in this sample may be carry-over from other donors' samples.

The chain combines TRBV4-1 with TRBJ2-7; D perhaps matches TRBD1 (6 bases). This CDR3 spans 14 amino acids. Between the trimmed V and J ends, which lost 1 base and 0 bases, there was a span of 7 bases. Per the germline V gene, CDR1 is MGHRA and CDR2 is YSYEKL. The CDR3 DNA sequence: TGCGCCAGCAGCCAAGGGACAGCCTCCTACGAGCAGTACTTC. Protein product: CASSQGTASYEQYF.

The chain joins TRBV7-3 to TRBJ2-3; TRBD1 matches at 9 bases. Looked up from germline, CDR1 is SGHTA and CDR2 is FQGTGA. V shed 5 bases, J shed 8 bases, and the junction held 5 bases outside the gene matches. This CDR3 region has 13 residues. The CDR3 sequence is CASSPGQGATQYF. CDR3 coding DNA: TGTGCCAGCAGCCCGGGACAGGGAGCTACGCAGTATTTT.

The chain links TRBV7-7 to TRBJ1-2; the D gene is possibly TRBD1 (6 bases). The CDR3 covers 16 residues. V dropped 0 bases and J dropped 9 bases, with 20 bases sitting between them. The germline CDR1 and CDR2 sequences are SSHAT and FNYEAQ (reference sequence). The CDR3: CASSLARTEFVRCYTF. The CDR3 coding sequence is TGTGCCAGCAGCTTAGCGAGGACAGAATTCGTGCGGTGCTACACCTTC.

CDR3 loop: CASSPRARTAGDSEQFF. The CDR3 region has the DNA TGCGCCAGCAGCCCCCGAGCGAGGACGGCGGGGGATTCTGAGCAGTTCTTC. The rearrangement uses TRBV5-1 and TRBJ2-1, with TRBD2 matching over 7 bases. V lost 4 bases and J lost 9; bases outside the gene matches: 19. The CDR3 is 17 amino acids. Germline lookup yields CDR1 SGHRS and CDR2 YFSETQ.

J is TRBJ1-1 and V is TRBV29-1, with D possibly matching TRBD1 (5 bases). Germline V gene data show CDR1 as SQVTM and CDR2 as ANQGSEA. Trimming took off 2 bases at V and 2 bases at J, with 6 bases between the two ends. The CDR3 is 12 residues long. The CDR3: CSVERGNTEAFF. The CDR3 bases are TGCAGCGTTGAAAGGGGAAACACTGAAGCTTTCTTT. Together with reference TRBV29-1 and TRBJ1-1, the CDR3 gives the full variable domain: SAVISQKPSRDICQRGTSLTIQCQVDSQVTMMFWYRQQPGQSLTLIATANQGSEATYESGFVIDKFPISRPNLTFSTLTVSNMSPEDSSIYLCSVERGNTEAFFGQGTRLTVV.

The count of this clone is one. This chain uses TRBV27 with TRBJ2-7; TRBD1 matches 12 bases. Looked up from germline, CDR1 is MNHEY and CDR2 is SMNVEV (reference sequence). V lost 8 bases, J lost 4 bases, and 12 bases stayed unmatched. The CDR3 has 16 amino acids. The CDR3 DNA reads as TGTGCCAGCTCCCGGGTGGGGACAGGGGGCAAGTACGAGCAGTACTTC. Its translation: CASSRVGTGGKYEQYF.

The rearrangement joins TRBV10-3 to TRBJ2-7, with TRBD2 identical over 10 bases. Germline CDR1 reads ENHRY; CDR2 reads SYGVKD. The CDR3 runs 14 residues. V gave up 3 bases and J gave up 7 bases; unmatched junction bases: 6. The CDR3 DNA is TGTGCCATCAGTGAAGGACTAGCGGCGAGGGAGCAGTACTTC. Protein sequence: CAISEGLAAREQYF.

The genes are TRBV4-2 and TRBJ1-1, with D perhaps matching TRBD1 (5 bases). Germline V CDR1 and CDR2: LGHNA, YNFKEQ. The CDR3 is made up of 14 amino acids. Trimming left V 4 bases short and J 1 base short, with 10 bases between. CDR3 residues: CASSPLTANTEAFF. The CDR3 nucleotides read TGTGCCAGCAGCCCCCTGACAGCGAACACTGAAGCTTTCTTT.

The chain has TRBV2 and TRBJ2-7; D remains unclear. CDR3 length equals 11 residues. Germline V gene lookup returns CDR1 SNHLY and CDR2 FYNNEI. V lost 2 bases to trimming and J lost 8 bases, with 7 bases between them. The CDR3 loop is CASSEWPKQYF. The CDR3 DNA follows: TGTGCCAGCAGTGAATGGCCGAAGCAGTACTTC.

The chain combines TRBV6-1 with TRBJ1-6; D is perhaps TRBD1 (6 bases). The CDR3 is made up of 16 amino acids. Germline CDR1 MNHNS, CDR2 SASEGT. V gave up 4 bases and J gave up 10 bases, with 20 bases separating them. CDR3 bases: TGTGCCAGCAGTGTTGGACAGCCTTCCCTGGGGTCACCCCTCCACTTT. This translates into CASSVGQPSLGSPLHF.

The chain employs TRBV7-2 and TRBJ1-2; the D gene is possibly TRBD1 (6 bases). The CDR3 contains 14 residues. V was pared by 6 bases and J by 1 base, with 12 bases between. CDR1 is SGHTA and CDR2 is FQGNSA in the germline V gene. The CDR3 DNA reads TGTGCCAGCAGAGGGGACAATTATAACTATGGCTACACCTTC. Amino acids: CASRGDNYNYGYTF.

The chain links TRBV4-1 to TRBJ2-4, with 9 bases matching TRBD2. This CDR3 spans 15 amino acids. Germline CDR1 MGHRA, CDR2 YSYEKL. Losses at the gene ends were 1 base for V and 7 bases for J; bases not matched to a gene: 5. CDR3 nucleotides: TGCGCCAGCAGCCAAGGGGGCAGCGGGAGGAACATTCAGTACTTC. The encoded protein is CASSQGGSGRNIQYF.

V and J are TRBV4-3 and TRBJ2-5; maybe TRBD2 (6 bases). The germline V gene encodes CDR1 LGHNA and CDR2 YSLEER. Trimming removed 3 bases at V and 2 bases at J, with 16 bases between. The CDR3 has 16 residues. This chain's CDR3 is CASSHLQTSKQETQYF. CDR3 DNA sequence: TGCGCCAGCAGCCACCTCCAGACTAGTAAACAAGAGACCCAGTACTTC.

The CDR3 DNA is TGTGCCAGCAGCCCTGATGTAGGGGGCGTAGATACGCAGTATTTT. As protein: CASSPDVGGVDTQYF. The chain recombines TRBV11-2 with TRBJ2-3; 7 bases line up with TRBD1. Germline assignment: CDR1 SGHAT and CDR2 FQNNGV. The ends lost 5 bases at V and 5 bases at J; junction bases unmatched: 10. This CDR3 spans 15 amino acids.

The chain combines TRBV2 with TRBJ1-5; D possibly corresponds to TRBD1 (5 bases). Germline V CDR1 and CDR2: SNHLY, FYNNEI. V was clipped by 6 bases and J by 1 base, with 16 bases between them. This CDR3 is 16 amino acids long. CDR3 region: CASRPGPGGSNQPQHF. The CDR3 region has the DNA TGTGCCAGCAGACCGGGGCCCGGGGGAAGCAATCAGCCCCAGCATTTT. Using reference TRBV2 and TRBJ1-5 for the parts outside the CDR3, the full variable domain is EPEVTQTPSHQVTQMGQEVILRCVPISNHLYFYWYRQILGQKVEFLVSFYNNEISEKSEIFDDQFSVERPDGSNFTLKIRSTKLEDSAMYFCASRPGPGGSNQPQHFGDGTRLSIL.

The V and J genes are TRBV4-2 and TRBJ2-5; D gene unclear. V lost 1 base and J 1 base, leaving 7 bases between the germline ends. This CDR3 region has 14 residues. Germline loops: CDR1 LGHNA, CDR2 YNFKEQ. The CDR3 DNA sequence: TGTGCCAGCAGCCAAGCACAAACCCAAGAGACCCAGTACTTC. As protein: CASSQAQTQETQYF.

The chain recombines TRBV7-9 with TRBJ2-1, with 7 bases fitting TRBD2. Germline-derived CDR1 and CDR2 are SEHNR and FQNEAQ (reference sequence). With V trimmed by 4 bases and J by 0 bases, 12 bases remained unmatched. This CDR3 has 18 amino acids. CDR3 DNA sequence: TGTGCCAGCAGCTCATCTAGACTAGCCTCCCCCTCCTACAATGAGCAGTTCTTC. This translates into CASSSSRLASPSYNEQFF.

The chain is built from TRBV9 and TRBJ2-1, with a tentative D call TRBD2 (5 bases). This CDR3 is 16 amino acids long. Trimming took 0 bases from V and 4 from J, leaving 14 bases between them. CDR1 is SGDLS, CDR2 YYNGEE, per germline. CDR3 protein: CASSVGLGAAYNEQFF. The CDR3 bases are TGTGCCAGCAGCGTAGGTTTAGGAGCGGCGTACAATGAGCAGTTCTTC.

The chain employs TRBV19 and TRBJ2-7; D is perhaps TRBD2 (5 bases). In germline, CDR1 is LNHDA, CDR2 SQIVND (reference sequence). CDR3 length: 11 amino acids. V lost 6 bases to trimming and J lost 3 bases, with 6 bases between them. The CDR3 loop is CASRDFYEQYF. CDR3 in DNA: TGTGCCAGTAGGGACTTCTACGAGCAGTACTTC.

This sequence joins TRBV5-6 and TRBJ2-3, with D possibly TRBD2 on 6 matching bases. The CDR3 is made up of 12 amino acids. Germline CDR1 is SGHDT and CDR2 is YYEEEE. V was shortened by 4 bases and J by 7 bases, with 10 bases between the two germline ends. DNA for the CDR3: TGTGCCAGCAGCATGGAGGGGAATACGCAGTATTTT. Residues: CASSMEGNTQYF.

This clone was recorded once. CDR3 coding DNA: TGTGCCAGCAGTGAATACTGGCAGGGCACTGAAGCTTTCTTT. It translates to CASSEYWQGTEAFF. The chain couples TRBV25-1 to TRBJ1-1; D is perhaps TRBD1 (5 bases). The germline V gene encodes CDR1 MGHDK and CDR2 SYGVNS. Trimming took 0 bases from V and 4 from J, leaving 9 bases between them. The CDR3 spans 14 residues.